The source of this TCR beta chain is a study of shared clonotypes between healthy human individuals (dated by TCRdb to 2019 to 2021). Study-wide context: Three men and a couple of women, aged 18 to 49 years, made up the cohort. For each donor, three plates each were used for CD4 naive and CD4 memory, two plates were used for CD8 naive, and one plate was used for CD8 memory. Blood TCR repertoires of roughly 5 healthy adults were deeply sequenced to estimate repertoire size and the extent of clonotype sharing between individuals. Different laboratories and diverse techniques were used to prepare libraries and sequence TCR repertoires, to increase sequencing depth and limit assay-specific biases. Each donor's leukapheresis produced roughly between roughly 0.9 and 9 billion PBMCs. The investigation overall reported the following: Pairwise subsampling led to the expectation that sequencing depth would affect the degree of clonotype sharing among donors. Because the study included only a small number of donors, the genetic and exposure-history diversity represented was limited. Naive subsets generally had larger estimated clonotype richness than memory subsets did. Incomplete sequencing was indicated by rarefaction of sorted-subset datasets, despite the large sequencing depth. Compared with non-shared clonotypes, clonotypes shared by all four sorted-subset donors had higher generation probabilities. Sampling was limited to blood, and TCR repertoires in tissue likely differ from TCR repertoires in blood. When a few donors were compared, the shared fraction of clonotypes was around 5.1% for naive CD4, roughly 3.4% for naive CD8, more than 2% for memory CD4, and roughly 0.43% for memory CD8.

On this clone itself: Its cognate antigen has yet to be identified. No much larger clone exists at a distance of one base, and base qualities are not known.

TCR CDR3 regions were amplified from genomic DNA by multiplex PCR using the deep immunoSEQ assay. Extracted genomic DNA from each cell subset was distributed evenly across all wells of several immunoSEQ 96-well plates, and each plate was treated as a replicate. Each replicate PCR for sorted subsets received around 200 ng genomic DNA, equal to roughly 30,000 T cell genomes. The purified libraries were quantified using a Qubit 3.0 fluorometer, sized with a Bioanalyzer 2100, and then quantified again using the KAPA Library Quantification kit. Every immunoSEQ 96-well plate was sequenced on a separate single-read 150-cycle Illumina NextSeq 550 flow cell. Turning to the authors' computational methods: Because only junctional sequences without quality scores were contained in the immunoSEQ output, filtering matching that applied to full-length reads could not be performed. Sequences were annotated with PyIR, a Python wrapper for IgBLAST v1.9, and V/J genes and CDR3 were assigned using IMGT germline references. Reads were filtered out if the reads had weak V/J assignments (E-value above 1e-6), no CDR3, stop codons, out-of-frame junctions, or ambiguous translated residues. V3J clonotypes were defined as sequences sharing the same inferred V gene, J gene, and CDR3 amino acid sequence. To compute the percentage overlap between repertoires, the number of shared unique clonotypes was divided by the size of the smaller repertoire. Three approaches were used to assess repertoire richness: RTK rarefaction, the Chao1 estimator, and Recon v2.1 estimates of unobserved clonotypes. Generation probabilities for all TCRbeta clonotypes obtained by the gDNA method from a few donors were computed using OLGA. TCRdb stores this immuneACCESS table with in-frame sequences only. Part of the clones is absent; in the studies checked, under half of the shortfall reflects unresolved V genes, and no reason is known for the rest. V, J and clone size reflect that table, while D and trimming were determined from the DNA. This sample has around 1.5 million clones in its table, and 98% of those were observed once. The ten largest clones represent about 0.42% of the sample.

Per the germline V gene, SGHVS is the CDR1 and FNYEAQ is the CDR2. V was cut back by 5 bases and J by 0 bases, leaving a gap of 17 bases between them. Inclusive of the bounding cysteine and phenylalanine, the CDR3 is 17 residues long. Only the CDR3 region is kept as DNA, spanning 51 bases read in frame from base 1. Donors were healthy HIV-negative adults with no recently reported acute infections or vaccinations. Only Caucasian adults living in Nashville, Tennessee, USA were represented among the donors. CD4+ T cells were enriched through magnetic negative selection, after which naive cells were positively selected on CD45RA and the remaining negative fraction served as the memory subset. After blood collection by leukapheresis, PBMCs were isolated using Ficoll-Histopaque density gradient centrifugation and then cryopreserved in the vapor phase of liquid nitrogen. Analytical flow cytometry was used to check the purity and quantity of each magnetically sorted T cell population. Genomic DNA was isolated from every sorted fraction and measured by UV absorbance on a Nanodrop 2000c.

The receptor was derived from a man under 40 in good health. Sequencing used naive CD4+ T cells sorted from blood. The cell subset or site label on this specimen signifies: CD45RA+ positively selected. This receptor chain uses TRBV7-6 and TRBJ2-1, with TRBD2 tentatively as D gene (6 bases match). The CDR3 corresponds to CASSLEVYGSSYNEQFF. The DNA sequence follows: TGTGCCAGCAGCCTGGAGGTGTACGGGAGCTCCTACAATGAGCAGTTCTTC.